This T cell receptor (beta chain) emerged from a study of cytomegalovirus exposure and HLA in healthy donors. General study points: Most of the TCR beta V segments (in an earlier analysis) were productive either about 90% or about 30% of the time. It was reportedly the case that the classifier diagnosed cytomegalovirus status with high specificity and sensitivity.

Every donor was a healthy person donating bone marrow. With regard to this clone: Its antigen is currently unknown.

PCR was performed using 60 Vbeta and 13 Jbeta primers. Per the original methods: A later analysis tallied approximately 78 million unique TCR beta chains, approximately 11 million of them shared. Repertoires were generated with immunoSEQ multiplex PCR, while TCRdb's copy carries only in-frame clones and drops some. Clone size and the V and J calls come from that table; the DNA yielded D and trimming. The sample holds approximately 84,000 clones, about 68% seen once. The TCR originated in a man aged 35-49 years in good health and CMV-seropositive. Sequencing input: PBMCs.

CDR3 residues: CASSPDRVGSPLHF. In nucleotides, the CDR3 is TGTGCCAGCTCGCCGGACAGGGTGGGTTCACCCCTCCACTTT. The chain joins TRBV18 to TRBJ1-6, with 8 bases that match TRBD1. Germline CDR1 and CDR2: KGHSH and LQKENI. The CDR3 sequence is 14 residues long. J was trimmed by 9 bases and V by 6 bases; bases with no gene match: 7.